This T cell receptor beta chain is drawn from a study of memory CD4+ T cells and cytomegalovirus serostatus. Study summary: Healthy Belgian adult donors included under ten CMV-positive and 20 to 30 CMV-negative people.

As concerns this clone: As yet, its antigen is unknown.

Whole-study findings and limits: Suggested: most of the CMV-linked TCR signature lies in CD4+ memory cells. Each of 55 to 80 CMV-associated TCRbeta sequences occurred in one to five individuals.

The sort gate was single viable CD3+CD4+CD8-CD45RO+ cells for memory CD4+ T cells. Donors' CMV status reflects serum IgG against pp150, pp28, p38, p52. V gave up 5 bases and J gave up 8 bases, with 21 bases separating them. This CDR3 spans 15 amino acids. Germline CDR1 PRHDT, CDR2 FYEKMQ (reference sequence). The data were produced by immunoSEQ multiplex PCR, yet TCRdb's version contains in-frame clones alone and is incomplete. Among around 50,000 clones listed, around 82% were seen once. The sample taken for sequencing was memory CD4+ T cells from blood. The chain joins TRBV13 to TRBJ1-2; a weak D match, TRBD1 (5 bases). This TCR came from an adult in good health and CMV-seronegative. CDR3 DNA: TGTGCCAGCAGCGACCAGGGACGGGAATGGGTGGGCTACACCTTC. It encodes CASSDQGREWVGYTF.